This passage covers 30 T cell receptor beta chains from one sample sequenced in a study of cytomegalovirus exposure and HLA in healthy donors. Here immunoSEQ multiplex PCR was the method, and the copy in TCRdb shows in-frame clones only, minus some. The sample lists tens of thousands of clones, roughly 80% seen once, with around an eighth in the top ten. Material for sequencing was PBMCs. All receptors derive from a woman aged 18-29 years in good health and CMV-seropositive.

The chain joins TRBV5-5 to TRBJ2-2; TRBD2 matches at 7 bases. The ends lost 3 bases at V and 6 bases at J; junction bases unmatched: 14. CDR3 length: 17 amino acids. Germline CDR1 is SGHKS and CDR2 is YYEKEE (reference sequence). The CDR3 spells CASSSTTDPGRPGELFF. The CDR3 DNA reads TGTGCCAGCAGCTCAACTACTGACCCCGGGAGGCCCGGGGAGCTGTTTTTT. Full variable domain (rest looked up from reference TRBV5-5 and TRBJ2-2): DAGVTQSPTHLIKTRGQQVTLRCSPISGHKSVSWYQQVLGQGPQFIFQYYEKEERGRGNFPDRFSARQFPNYSSELNVNALLLGDSALYLCASSSTTDPGRPGELFFGEGSRLTVL.

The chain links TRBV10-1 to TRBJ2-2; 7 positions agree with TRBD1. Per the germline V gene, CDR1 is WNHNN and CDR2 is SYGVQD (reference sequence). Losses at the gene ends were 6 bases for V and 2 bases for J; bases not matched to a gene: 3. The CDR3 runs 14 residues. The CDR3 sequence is CASRGQINTGELFF. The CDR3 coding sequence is TGCGCCAGCAGGGGACAGATTAACACCGGGGAGCTGTTTTTT.

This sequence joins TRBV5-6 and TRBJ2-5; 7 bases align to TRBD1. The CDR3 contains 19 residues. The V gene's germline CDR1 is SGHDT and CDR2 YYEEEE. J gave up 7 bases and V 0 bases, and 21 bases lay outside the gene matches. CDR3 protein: CASSLVSSPDNPPGGTQYF. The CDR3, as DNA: TGTGCCAGCAGCTTGGTCAGTTCTCCGGACAACCCTCCAGGGGGGACCCAGTACTTC.

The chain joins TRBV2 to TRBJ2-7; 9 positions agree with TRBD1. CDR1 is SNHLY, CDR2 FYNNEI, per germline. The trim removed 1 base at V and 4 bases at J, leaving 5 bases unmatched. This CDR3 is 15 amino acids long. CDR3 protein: CASSEGQGGGYEQYF. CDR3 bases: TGTGCCAGCAGTGAAGGACAGGGGGGGGGTTACGAGCAGTACTTC.

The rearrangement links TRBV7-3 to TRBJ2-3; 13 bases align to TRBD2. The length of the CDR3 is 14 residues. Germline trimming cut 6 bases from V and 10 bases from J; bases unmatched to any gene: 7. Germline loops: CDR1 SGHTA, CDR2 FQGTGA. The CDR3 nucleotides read TGTGCCAGCAGTTTGGGACTAGCGGGGATGGCGCAGTATTTT. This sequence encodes CASSLGLAGMAQYF.

The CDR3 DNA reads as TGTGCCTGCAGCGGGCCCGTCCGCATCCCCTACAATGAGCAGTTCTTC. It codes for CACSGPVRIPYNEQFF. This chain joins TRBV30 and TRBJ2-1; D might be TRBD2 (6 bases). Trimming took off 6 bases at V and 2 bases at J, with 20 bases between the two ends. Germline V gene lookup returns CDR1 GTSNPN and CDR2 SVGIG (reference sequence). This CDR3 is built from 16 residues.

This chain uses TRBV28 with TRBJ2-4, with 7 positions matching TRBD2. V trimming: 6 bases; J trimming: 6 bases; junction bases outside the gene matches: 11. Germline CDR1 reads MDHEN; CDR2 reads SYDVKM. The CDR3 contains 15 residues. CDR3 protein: CASSPNMGGGNIQYF. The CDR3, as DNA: TGTGCCAGCAGCCCCAATATGGGGGGGGGAAACATTCAGTACTTC.

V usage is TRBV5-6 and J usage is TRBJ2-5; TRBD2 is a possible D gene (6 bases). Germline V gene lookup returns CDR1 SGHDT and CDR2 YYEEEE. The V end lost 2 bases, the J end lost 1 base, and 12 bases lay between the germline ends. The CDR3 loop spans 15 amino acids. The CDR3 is CASSFVGGFQETQYF. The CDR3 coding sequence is TGTGCCAGCAGCTTCGTGGGGGGATTCCAAGAGACCCAGTACTTC. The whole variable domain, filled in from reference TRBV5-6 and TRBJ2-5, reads DAGVTQSPTHLIKTRGQQVTLRCSPKSGHDTVSWYQQALGQGPQFIFQYYEEEERQRGNFPDRFSGHQFPNYSSELNVNALLLGDSALYLCASSFVGGFQETQYFGPGTRLLVL.

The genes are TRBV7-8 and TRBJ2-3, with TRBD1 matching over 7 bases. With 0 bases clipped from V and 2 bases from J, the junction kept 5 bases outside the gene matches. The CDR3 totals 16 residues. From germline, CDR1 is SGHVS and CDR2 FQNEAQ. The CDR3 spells CASSLAGTAYTDTQYF. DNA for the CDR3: TGTGCCAGCAGCTTAGCGGGGACAGCCTACACAGATACGCAGTATTTT.

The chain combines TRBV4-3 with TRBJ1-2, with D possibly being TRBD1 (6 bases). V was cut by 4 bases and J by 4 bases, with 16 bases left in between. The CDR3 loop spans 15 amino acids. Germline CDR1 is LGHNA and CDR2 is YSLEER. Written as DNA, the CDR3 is TGCGCCAGCAGCCCTCACTCAGGGGCAGGCTATGGCTACACCTTC. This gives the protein CASSPHSGAGYGYTF.

CDR3 sequence: CARPGGPGSPHYEQYF. The CDR3 bases are TGTGCCAGGCCGGGGGGGCCGGGTTCGCCACACTACGAGCAGTACTTC. This chain connects TRBV5-3 to TRBJ2-7, with 8 bases that match TRBD2. TRBV5-3 is annotated as an ORF whose role is uncertain. V trimming: 8 bases; J trimming: 3 bases; junction bases outside the gene matches: 16. There are 16 residues in the CDR3.

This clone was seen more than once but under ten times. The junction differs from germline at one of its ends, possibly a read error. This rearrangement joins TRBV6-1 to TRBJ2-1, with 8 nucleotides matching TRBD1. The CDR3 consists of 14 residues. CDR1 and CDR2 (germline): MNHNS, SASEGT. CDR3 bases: TGTGCCAGCAGGGAAGGACAGGGATCGGGGGAGCAGTTCTTC. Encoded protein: CASREGQGSGEQFF.

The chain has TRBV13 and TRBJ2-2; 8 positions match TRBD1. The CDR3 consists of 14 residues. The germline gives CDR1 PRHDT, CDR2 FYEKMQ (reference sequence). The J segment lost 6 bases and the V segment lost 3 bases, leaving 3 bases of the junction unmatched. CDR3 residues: CASSLRQGSGELFF. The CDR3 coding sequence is TGTGCCAGCAGCTTGAGACAGGGGTCCGGGGAGCTGTTTTTT.

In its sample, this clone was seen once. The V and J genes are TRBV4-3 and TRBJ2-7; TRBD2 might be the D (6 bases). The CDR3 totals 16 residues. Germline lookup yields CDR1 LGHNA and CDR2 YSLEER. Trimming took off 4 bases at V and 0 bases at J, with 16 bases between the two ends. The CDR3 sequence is CASSPRAGGNSYEQYF. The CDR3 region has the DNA TGCGCCAGCAGCCCGCGGGCGGGCGGGAACTCCTACGAGCAGTACTTC.

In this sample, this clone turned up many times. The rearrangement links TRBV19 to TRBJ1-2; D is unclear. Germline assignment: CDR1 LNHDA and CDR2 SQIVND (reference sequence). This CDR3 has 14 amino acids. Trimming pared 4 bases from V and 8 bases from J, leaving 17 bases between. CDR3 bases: TGTGCCAGTAGTACATTCTCCGCAGGAGGGGGCTACACCTTC. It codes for CASSTFSAGGGYTF.

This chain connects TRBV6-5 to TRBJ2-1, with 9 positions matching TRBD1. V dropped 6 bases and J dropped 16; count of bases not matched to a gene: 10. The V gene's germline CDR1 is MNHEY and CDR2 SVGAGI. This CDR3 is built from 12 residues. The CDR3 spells CASSEPRTGEFF. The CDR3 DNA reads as TGTGCCAGCAGCGAGCCGAGGACAGGGGAATTCTTC.

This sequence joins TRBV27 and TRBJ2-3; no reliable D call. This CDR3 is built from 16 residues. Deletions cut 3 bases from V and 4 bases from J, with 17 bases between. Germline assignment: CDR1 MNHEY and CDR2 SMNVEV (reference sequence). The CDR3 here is CASSFTWPRPPDTQYF. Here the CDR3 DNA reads TGTGCCAGCAGTTTCACTTGGCCGAGGCCCCCAGATACGCAGTATTTT.

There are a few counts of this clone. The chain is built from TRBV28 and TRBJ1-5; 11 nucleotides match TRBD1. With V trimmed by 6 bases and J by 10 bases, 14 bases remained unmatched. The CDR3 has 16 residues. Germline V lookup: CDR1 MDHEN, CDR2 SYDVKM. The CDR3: CASRWTGGLRNNPQHF. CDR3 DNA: TGTGCCAGCAGGTGGACAGGGGGCCTTCGCAATAATCCCCAGCATTTT.

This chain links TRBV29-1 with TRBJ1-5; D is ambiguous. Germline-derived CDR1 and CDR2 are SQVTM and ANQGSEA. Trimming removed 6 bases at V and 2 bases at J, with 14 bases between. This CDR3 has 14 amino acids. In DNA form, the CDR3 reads TGCAGCGTCGGGGTCCAGGAGGGCAATCAGCCCCAGCATTTT. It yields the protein CSVGVQEGNQPQHF.

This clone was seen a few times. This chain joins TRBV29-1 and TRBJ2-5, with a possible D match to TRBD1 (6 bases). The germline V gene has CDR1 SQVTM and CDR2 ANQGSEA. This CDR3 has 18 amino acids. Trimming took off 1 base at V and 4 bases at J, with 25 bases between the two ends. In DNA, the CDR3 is TGCAGCGTTGAAGGGGAGAAGGGTCCCGTACAGGGTAGAGAGACCCAGTACTTC. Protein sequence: CSVEGEKGPVQGRETQYF.

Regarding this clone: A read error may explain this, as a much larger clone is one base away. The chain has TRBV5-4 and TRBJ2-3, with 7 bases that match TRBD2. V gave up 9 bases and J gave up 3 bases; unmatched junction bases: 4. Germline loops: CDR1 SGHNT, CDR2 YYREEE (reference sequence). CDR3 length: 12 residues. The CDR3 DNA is TGTGCCATGGGGAGGGAGACAGATACGCAGTATTTT. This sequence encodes CAMGRETDTQYF.

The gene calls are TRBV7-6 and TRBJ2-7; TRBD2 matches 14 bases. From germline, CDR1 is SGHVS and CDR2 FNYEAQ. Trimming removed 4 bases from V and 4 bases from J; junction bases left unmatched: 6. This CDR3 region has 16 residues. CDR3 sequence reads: CASSSGLAGGMYEQYF. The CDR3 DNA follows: TGTGCCAGCAGCTCTGGACTAGCGGGGGGTATGTACGAGCAGTACTTC.

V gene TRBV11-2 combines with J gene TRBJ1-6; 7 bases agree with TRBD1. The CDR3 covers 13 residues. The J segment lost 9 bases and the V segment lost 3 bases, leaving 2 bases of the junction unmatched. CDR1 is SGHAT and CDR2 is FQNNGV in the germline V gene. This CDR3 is CASSFDRVSPLHF. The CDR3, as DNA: TGTGCCAGCAGCTTCGACAGGGTTTCACCCCTCCACTTT.

The CDR3 bases are TGTGCCAGCAGCGTAGGACAGGATTTCTCCTACGAGCAGTACTTC. Translated, it gives CASSVGQDFSYEQYF. The chain carries TRBV9 and TRBJ2-7, with D perhaps matching TRBD1 (6 bases). This CDR3 has 15 residues. Per the germline V gene, CDR1 is SGDLS and CDR2 is YYNGEE. V was cut by 0 bases and J by 0 bases, with 10 bases left in between.

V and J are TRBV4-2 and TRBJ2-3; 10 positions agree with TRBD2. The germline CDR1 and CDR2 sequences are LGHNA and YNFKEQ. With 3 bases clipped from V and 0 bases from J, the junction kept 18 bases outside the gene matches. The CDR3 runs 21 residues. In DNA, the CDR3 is TGTGCCAGCAGCCACCTAATTGGGGGGCTAGCGGGGGATACTAGCACAGATACGCAGTATTTT. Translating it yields CASSHLIGGLAGDTSTDTQYF.

CDR3 protein: CASGSDRGHEQYF. CDR3 DNA: TGTGCCAGCGGATCGGACAGGGGCCACGAGCAGTACTTC. The V and J genes are TRBV6-5 and TRBJ2-5; 9 positions match TRBD1. The J call is in doubt because the DNA end fits TRBJ2-7 better. The CDR3 has 13 amino acids. In germline, CDR1 is MNHEY, CDR2 SVGAGI.

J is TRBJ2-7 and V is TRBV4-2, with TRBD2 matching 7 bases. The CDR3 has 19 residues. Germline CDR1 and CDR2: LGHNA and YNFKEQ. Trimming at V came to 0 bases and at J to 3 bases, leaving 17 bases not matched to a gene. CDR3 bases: TGTGCCAGCAGCCAAGATCGGGCGGGAGAGGGGACGGGCTACTACGAGCAGTACTTC. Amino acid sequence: CASSQDRAGEGTGYYEQYF.

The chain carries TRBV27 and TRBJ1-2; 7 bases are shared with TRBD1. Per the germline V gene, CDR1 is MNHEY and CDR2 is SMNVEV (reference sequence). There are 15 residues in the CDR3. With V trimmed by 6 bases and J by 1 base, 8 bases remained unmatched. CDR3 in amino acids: CASRLTGASNYGYTF. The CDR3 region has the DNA TGTGCCAGCAGGCTCACAGGGGCGAGTAACTATGGCTACACCTTC.

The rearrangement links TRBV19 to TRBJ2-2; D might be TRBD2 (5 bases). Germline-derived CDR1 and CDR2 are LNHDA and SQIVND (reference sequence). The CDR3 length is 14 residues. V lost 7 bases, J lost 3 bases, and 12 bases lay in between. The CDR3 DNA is TGTGCCAGTACATCGGGATTCGACACCGGGGAGCTGTTTTTT. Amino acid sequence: CASTSGFDTGELFF.

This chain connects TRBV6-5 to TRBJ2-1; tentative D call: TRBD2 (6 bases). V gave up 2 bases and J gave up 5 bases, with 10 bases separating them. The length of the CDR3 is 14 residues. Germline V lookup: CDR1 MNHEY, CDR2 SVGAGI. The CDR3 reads CASSYQRANNEQFF. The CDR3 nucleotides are TGTGCCAGCAGTTACCAGCGGGCCAACAATGAGCAGTTCTTC.